This T cell receptor (beta chain) was recovered during a study of Graves' ophthalmopathy and Graves' hyperthyroidism. There are a few counts of this clonotype. The antigen remains undetermined. General study points: This model predicted ophthalmopathy progression (sensitivity 70% to 71%, specificity 72% to 85%).

Amplifying from RNA transcripts, the study obtained TCR beta CDR3 regions. Second-round multiplex PCR came after a first-round RT-PCR that employed HTBI primers. One entry per CDR3 protein, called by TCRdb with MiXCR from the multiplex PCR reads. Of hundreds of thousands of distinct CDR3 sequences listed, approximately 40% were seen once; the top ten hold 44%. This TCR came from an adult man with Graves' ophthalmopathy. The sample comprised peripheral blood.

In nucleotides, the CDR3 is TGTGCCAGCAGCCTGGGACTAGCGGGAGAAGGGAACGAGCAGTACTTC. Translated, it gives CASSLGLAGEGNEQYF. The genes are TRBV7-3 and TRBJ2-7; 14 positions match TRBD2. The V segment lost 5 bases and the J segment 5 bases; nucleotides outside the gene matches: 8. This CDR3 has 16 amino acids. CDR1 is SGHTA and CDR2 is FQGTGA in the germline V gene.